The rows below give T cell receptor beta chains drawn from one sample of a study of blood T cell repertoires in COVID-19. TCRdb's copy holds only in-frame clones and misses some; the assay was immunoSEQ multiplex PCR. The sample consists of about 360,000 clones, approximately 86% of them appearing once. Material: PBMCs or T cells enriched from blood (not recorded which). The receptors were gathered from a woman between 35 and 50 years old with acute COVID-19. CDR3s include the opening cysteine and the closing phenylalanine or tryptophan. D genes are given only for firm matches. Clone size is given for some rows only: seen once, a few or many times, or a class if the clone is expanded.

TRBJ1-2,-,TRBV4-2,once,CASSQVQGPLYGYTF,TGTGCCAGCAGCCAAGTGCAGGGCCCCCTTTATGGCTACACCTTC
TRBJ2-7,TRBD2,TRBV9,-,CASSVESAGTYEQYF,TGTGCCAGCAGCGTAGAATCAGCGGGGACCTACGAGCAGTACTTC
TRBJ1-5,TRBD1,TRBV19,-,CASSNDREQPQHF,TGTGCCAGTAGTAATGACAGGGAACAGCCCCAGCATTTT
TRBJ2-5,TRBD1,TRBV15,-,CATSSRGQQTQYF,TGTGCCACCAGCAGCAGGGGGCAACAGACCCAGTACTTC
TRBJ1-3,TRBD1,TRBV6-5,-,CASSFDRVSGNTIYF,TGTGCCAGCAGCTTCGACAGGGTCTCCGGAAACACCATATATTTT
TRBJ1-1,-,TRBV12-3/TRBV12-4,-,CASSLGRGEAFF,TGTGCCAGCAGTTTAGGCCGGGGAGAAGCTTTCTTT
TRBJ1-3,-,TRBV5-1,-,CASSMEGPEGNTIYF,TGCGCCAGCAGCATGGAGGGGCCCGAAGGAAACACCATATATTTT
TRBJ2-3,-,TRBV19,once,CASRLEGSLTTQYF,TGTGCCAGTAGATTGGAGGGGTCCCTTACTACGCAGTATTTT
TRBJ1-1,-,TRBV6-6,-,CASRSTGFAEAFF,TGTGCCAGCAGGTCCACAGGGTTCGCTGAAGCTTTCTTT
TRBJ2-3,-,TRBV9,-,CASSVETSDTQYF,TGTGCCAGCAGCGTAGAGACTTCTGATACGCAGTATTTT
TRBJ1-3,-,TRBV9,-,CASSVAGDPSSGNTIYF,TGTGCCAGCAGCGTAGCGGGGGACCCGAGCTCTGGAAACACCATATATTTT